Reported below is one T cell receptor (beta chain). This sample is part of a study of CD8 T cells in Susac syndrome. CD8+ and CD4+ blood T cells underwent TCR beta sequencing. The multiple sclerosis controls were treatment-naive patients with relapsing-remitting disease that was stable or active. TEMRA cells were FACS-enriched, and CD8+ and CD4+ T cells were isolated negatively. Reverse transcription of roughly 0.5 to 1 ug RNA was carried out with random hexamers. Amplification of TCR beta CDR3 by immunoSEQ multiplex PCR spanned 54 Vbeta and 13 Jbeta. Each CDR3 protein is one row after TCRdb ran MiXCR on the immunoSEQ multiplex PCR reads. This repertoire shows approximately 150,000 distinct CDR3 sequences, around 96% found once; its top ten account for approximately 0.11%. The germline V gene has CDR1 DFQATT and CDR2 SNEGSKA (reference sequence). The CDR3 contains 14 residues. Trimming removed 6 bases at V and 2 bases at J, with 16 bases between.

The sequencing input was CD4+ T cells from PBMCs. The sequence was collected from a human donor with multiple sclerosis. The V gene is TRBV20-1, the J gene TRBJ1-1, with D perhaps matching TRBD1 (5 bases). The CDR3 is CSAFRGRANTEAFF. CDR3 DNA sequence: TGCAGTGCATTTCGGGGCAGGGCAAACACTGAAGCTTTCTTT.